Described below is a single T cell receptor beta chain sequence and its context. What it binds is unknown. One entry per CDR3 protein, called by TCRdb with MiXCR from the 5' RACE reads. In the table there are fewer than 650,000 distinct CDR3 sequences, roughly 17% of which are singletons. This CDR3 contains 12 residues. V was pared by 6 bases and J by 5 bases, with 10 bases between. The data were obtained in a study of T-cell memory formation after mild COVID-19. Study-level background: Largely donor-specific sequence clusters came from a couple of donors. Study findings and constraints: Among CD4+ contracting clones, most were CM and EM, and CD8+ ones EMRA. Later expanders leaned CD4+, whereas clones that contracted between day 15 and 85 were balanced CD4/CD8.

This chain uses TRBV12-3 or TRBV12-4 with TRBJ2-5, with a tentative D call TRBD2 (7 bases). The sequence came from an adult woman who had mild COVID-19 (a few samples of this study predate the infection). Cell type and time point are not known. Material: PBMCs or a T cell subset sorted from them (not recorded which). DNA for the CDR3: TGTGCCAGCAGGAGGGGGGGGGAGACCCAGTACTTC. Protein: CASRRGGETQYF.